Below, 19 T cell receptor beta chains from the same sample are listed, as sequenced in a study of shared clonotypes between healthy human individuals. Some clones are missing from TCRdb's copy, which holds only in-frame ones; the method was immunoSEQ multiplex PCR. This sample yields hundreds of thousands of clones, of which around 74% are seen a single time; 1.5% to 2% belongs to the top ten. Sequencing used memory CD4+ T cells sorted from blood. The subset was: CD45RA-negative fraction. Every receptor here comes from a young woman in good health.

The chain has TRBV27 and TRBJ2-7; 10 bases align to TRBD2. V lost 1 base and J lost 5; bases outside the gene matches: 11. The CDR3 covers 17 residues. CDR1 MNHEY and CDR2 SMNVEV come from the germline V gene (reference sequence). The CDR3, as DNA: TGTGCCAGCAGTTTATATTCTAGCGGGAGAACCATTGACGAGCAGTACTTC. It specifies CASSLYSSGRTIDEQYF.

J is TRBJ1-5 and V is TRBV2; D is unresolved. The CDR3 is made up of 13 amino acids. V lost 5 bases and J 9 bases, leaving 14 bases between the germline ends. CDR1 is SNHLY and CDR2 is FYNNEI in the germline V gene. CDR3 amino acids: CASSYGRLTPQHF. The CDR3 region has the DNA TGTGCCAGCAGTTACGGCAGGCTAACGCCCCAGCATTTT.

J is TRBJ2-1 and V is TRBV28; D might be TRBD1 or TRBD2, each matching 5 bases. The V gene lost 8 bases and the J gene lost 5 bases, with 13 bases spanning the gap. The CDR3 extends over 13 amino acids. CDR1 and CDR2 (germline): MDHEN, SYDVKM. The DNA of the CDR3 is TGTGCCAGCTTCCGGGACGGGGACAATGAGCAGTTCTTC. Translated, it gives CASFRDGDNEQFF. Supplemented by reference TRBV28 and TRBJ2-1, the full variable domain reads DVKVTQSSRYLVKRTGEKVFLECVQDMDHENMFWYRQDPGLGLRLIYFSYDVKMKEKGDIPEGYSVSREKKERFSLILESASTNQTSMYLCASFRDGDNEQFFGPGTRLTVL.

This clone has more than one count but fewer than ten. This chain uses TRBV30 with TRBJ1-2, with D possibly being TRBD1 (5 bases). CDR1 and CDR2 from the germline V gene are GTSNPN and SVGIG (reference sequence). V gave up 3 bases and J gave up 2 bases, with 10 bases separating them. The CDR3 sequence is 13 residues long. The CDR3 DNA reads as TGTGCCTGGAGAGGGACGGTCAACTATGGCTACACCTTC. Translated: CAWRGTVNYGYTF.

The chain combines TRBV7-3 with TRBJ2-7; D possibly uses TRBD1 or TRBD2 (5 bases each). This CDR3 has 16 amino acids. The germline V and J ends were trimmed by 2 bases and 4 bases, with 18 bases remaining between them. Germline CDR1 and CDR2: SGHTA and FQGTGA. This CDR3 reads CASSLSPTEGSYEQYF. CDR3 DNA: TGTGCCAGCAGCTTATCTCCTACCGAGGGGAGTTACGAGCAGTACTTC.

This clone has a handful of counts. The CDR3 nucleotides read TGTGCCAGCGTTGGGAGTAGCGGGAGGCAGAACACCGGGGAGCTGTTTTTT. Translation gives CASVGSSGRQNTGELFF. This chain links TRBV28 with TRBJ2-2; 10 nucleotides agree with TRBD2. The CDR3 has 17 residues. V dropped 8 bases and J dropped 1; count of bases not matched to a gene: 10. Germline CDR1 and CDR2: MDHEN and SYDVKM.

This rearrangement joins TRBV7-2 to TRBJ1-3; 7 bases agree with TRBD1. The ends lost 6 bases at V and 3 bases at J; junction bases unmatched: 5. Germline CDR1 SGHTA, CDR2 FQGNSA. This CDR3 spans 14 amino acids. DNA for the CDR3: TGTGCCAGCAGGTTCCGGGACAGTGGAAACACCATATATTTT. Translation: CASRFRDSGNTIYF.

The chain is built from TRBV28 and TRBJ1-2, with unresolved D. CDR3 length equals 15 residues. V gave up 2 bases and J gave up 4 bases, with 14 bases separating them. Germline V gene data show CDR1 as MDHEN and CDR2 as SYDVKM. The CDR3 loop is CASSLMPGGSYGYTF. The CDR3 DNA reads TGTGCCAGCAGTTTAATGCCAGGAGGGAGCTATGGCTACACCTTC.

Here the CDR3 DNA reads TGTGCCAGCAGCTTAAGAGGTCAGCCCCAGCATTTT. It specifies CASSLRGQPQHF. The V call is TRBV11-3, the J call TRBJ1-5; D unclear. The CDR3 totals 12 residues. V lost 2 bases and J lost 6, with 5 bases in between. Germline assignment: CDR1 SGHNT and CDR2 YENEEA.

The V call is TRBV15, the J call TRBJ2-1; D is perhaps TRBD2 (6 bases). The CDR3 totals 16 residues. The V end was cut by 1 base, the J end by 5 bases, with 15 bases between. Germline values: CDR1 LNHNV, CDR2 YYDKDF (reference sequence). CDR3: CATSRVRGLIDNEQFF. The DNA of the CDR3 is TGTGCCACCAGCAGAGTGCGGGGACTTATCGACAATGAGCAGTTCTTC.

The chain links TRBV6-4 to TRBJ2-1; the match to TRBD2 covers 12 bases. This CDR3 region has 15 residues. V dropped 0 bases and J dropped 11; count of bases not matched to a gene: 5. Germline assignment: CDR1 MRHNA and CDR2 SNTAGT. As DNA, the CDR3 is TGTGCCAGCAGTGACTCCCTTCTAGCGGGAGGGCAGCAGTTCTTC. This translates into CASSDSLLAGGQQFF.

CDR3 DNA: TGTGCCAGCAGTTTTCTCGCAACGAGAGGGGAAAAACTGTTTTTT. Encoded protein: CASSFLATRGEKLFF. The genes are TRBV27 and TRBJ1-4, with D unclear. Trimming pared 3 bases from V and 8 bases from J, leaving 16 bases between. The V gene's germline CDR1 is MNHEY and CDR2 SMNVEV (reference sequence). CDR3 size: 15 residues.

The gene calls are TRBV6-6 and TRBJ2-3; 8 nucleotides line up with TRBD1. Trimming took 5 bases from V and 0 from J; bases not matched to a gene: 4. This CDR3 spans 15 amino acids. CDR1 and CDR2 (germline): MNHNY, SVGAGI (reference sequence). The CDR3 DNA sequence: TGTGCCAGCAGTAAGGACAGGGAGAGCACAGATACGCAGTATTTT. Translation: CASSKDRESTDTQYF.

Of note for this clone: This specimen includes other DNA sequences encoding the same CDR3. CDR3 protein: CASSLDGGTGELFF. CDR3 DNA: TGCGCCAGCAGCTTGGACGGAGGGACCGGGGAGCTGTTTTTT. The chain links TRBV5-1 to TRBJ2-2; TRBD2 might be the D (6 bases). This CDR3 is 14 amino acids long. The V and J ends lost 0 bases and 5 bases respectively, with 8 bases between them. Per the germline V gene, CDR1 is SGHRS and CDR2 is YFSETQ.

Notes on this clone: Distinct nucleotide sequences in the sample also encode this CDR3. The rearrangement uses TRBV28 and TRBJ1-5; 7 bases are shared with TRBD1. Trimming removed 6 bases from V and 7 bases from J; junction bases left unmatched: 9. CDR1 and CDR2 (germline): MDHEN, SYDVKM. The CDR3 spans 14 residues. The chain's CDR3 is CASSPRQGGQPQHF. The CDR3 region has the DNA TGTGCCAGCAGCCCCAGACAGGGAGGGCAGCCCCAGCATTTT. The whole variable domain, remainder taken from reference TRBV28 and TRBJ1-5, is DVKVTQSSRYLVKRTGEKVFLECVQDMDHENMFWYRQDPGLGLRLIYFSYDVKMKEKGDIPEGYSVSREKKERFSLILESASTNQTSMYLCASSPRQGGQPQHFGDGTRLSIL.

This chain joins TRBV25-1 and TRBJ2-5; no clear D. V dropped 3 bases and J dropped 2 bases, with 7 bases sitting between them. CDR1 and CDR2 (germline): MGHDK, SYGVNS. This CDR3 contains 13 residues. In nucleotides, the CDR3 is TGTGCCAGCAGTGATGGACCGCAAGAGACCCAGTACTTC. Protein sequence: CASSDGPQETQYF.

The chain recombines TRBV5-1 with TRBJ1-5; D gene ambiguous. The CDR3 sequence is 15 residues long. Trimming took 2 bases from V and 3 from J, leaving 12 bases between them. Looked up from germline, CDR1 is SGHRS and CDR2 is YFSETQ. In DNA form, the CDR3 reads TGCGCCAGCAGCTTTGACGGAAGCGCCAATCAGCCCCAGCATTTT. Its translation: CASSFDGSANQPQHF.

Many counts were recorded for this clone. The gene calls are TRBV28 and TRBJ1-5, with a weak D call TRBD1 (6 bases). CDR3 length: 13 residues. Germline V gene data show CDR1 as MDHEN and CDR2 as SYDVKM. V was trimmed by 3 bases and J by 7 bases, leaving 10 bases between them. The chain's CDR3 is CASSFQGRQPQHF. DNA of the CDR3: TGTGCCAGCAGTTTCCAGGGGAGGCAGCCCCAGCATTTT.

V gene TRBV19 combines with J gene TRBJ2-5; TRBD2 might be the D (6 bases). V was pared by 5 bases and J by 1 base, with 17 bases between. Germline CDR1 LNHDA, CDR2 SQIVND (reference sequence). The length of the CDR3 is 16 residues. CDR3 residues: CASSLGGAGSQETQYF. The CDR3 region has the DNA TGTGCCAGTAGTTTAGGCGGGGCAGGGAGCCAAGAGACCCAGTACTTC.